The T cell receptor beta chain under discussion was sequenced for a study of cytomegalovirus exposure and HLA in healthy donors. Findings and caveats of the study: Most observed TCR sequences were rare, whereas some public TCRs were detected in many donors.

Generated by immunoSEQ multiplex PCR, the TCRdb table keeps only in-frame clones and is missing some. The sample records around 190,000 clones, 80% to 85% being singletons. The table lists this clone with a count of one. Antigen specificity is unknown. Trimming cost V 6 bases and J 0 bases; bases outside gene matches: 6. The CDR3 length is 15 residues. From germline, CDR1 is SGHVS and CDR2 FNYEAQ. Separate from the 666-subject first cohort, the roughly 120-subject validation cohort was the one that the donors belonged to. The clonotype originates from a woman aged 30 to 39 in good health and CMV-seronegative. Input material: PBMCs. The chain couples TRBV7-6 to TRBJ2-3; 7 bases line up with TRBD2. In nucleotides, the CDR3 is TGTGCCAGCAGTTCTAGCGGAACTAGCACAGATACGCAGTATTTT. Protein sequence: CASSSSGTSTDTQYF.